These 7 T cell receptor beta chains originate from one sample sequenced in a study of OX40 agonist ivuxolimab in advanced cancers. Library method: the immunoSEQ multiplex PCR assay. Held by TCRdb, this immuneACCESS table contains in-frame sequences only and omits some clones. Under half of the omission traces to an unresolved V gene where checked; the cause of the rest is unknown. This sample comprises tens of thousands of clones, approximately 87% of them detected only once. Clones ranked in the top ten supply 45% to 55% of the sample. The sequencing here drew on CD4+ or CD8+ T cells sorted from blood, taken in a trial of the OX40 agonist ivuxolimab. The receptors were sampled from an adult with an advanced solid tumor such as melanoma, head and neck, liver or kidney cancer.

V usage is TRBV25-1 and J usage is TRBJ1-4; D possibly corresponds to TRBD1 (5 bases). Germline lookup yields CDR1 MGHDK and CDR2 SYGVNS. V shed 7 bases and J shed 8 bases, with 20 bases lying between them. CDR3 size: 15 residues. The CDR3 bases are TGTGCCAGCACTCCCCGGGGGGGAGGGGAGGAAAAACTGTTTTTT. Its translation: CASTPRGGGEEKLFF.

The chain combines TRBV11-2 with TRBJ2-3; 7 bases map to TRBD1. CDR1 is SGHAT and CDR2 is FQNNGV in the germline V gene. This CDR3 contains 16 residues. V trimming: 5 bases; J trimming: 1 base; junction bases outside the gene matches: 9. As DNA, the CDR3 is TGTGCCAGCAGCCCCCACAGGCAGGGGGGCACAGATACGCAGTATTTT. Amino acid sequence: CASSPHRQGGTDTQYF.

The rearrangement links TRBV11-2 to TRBJ2-7; D is undetermined. Germline CDR1 and CDR2: SGHAT and FQNNGV. This CDR3 is 13 amino acids long. V was pared by 8 bases and J by 4 bases, with 15 bases between. CDR3 sequence (DNA): TGTGCCAGCGAGTTAGGCAGTGAGTACGAGCAGTACTTC. Its translation: CASELGSEYEQYF.

This clone has a single count. The CDR3 spells CASSPRRGHTGELFF. The CDR3 DNA follows: TGTGCCAGCAGCCCCCGTCGGGGACACACCGGGGAGCTGTTTTTT. This chain links TRBV11-2 with TRBJ2-2, with D perhaps assigned TRBD1 or TRBD2 (5 bases each). The germline V and J ends were trimmed by 5 bases and 3 bases, with 13 bases remaining between them. This CDR3 spans 15 amino acids. Germline lookup yields CDR1 SGHAT and CDR2 FQNNGV.

The V call is TRBV7-9, the J call TRBJ2-7; no clear D gene. Germline V gene lookup returns CDR1 SEHNR and CDR2 FQNEAQ (reference sequence). Trimming took 4 bases from V and 7 from J, leaving 11 bases between them. CDR3 length equals 12 residues. The CDR3 loop is CASSSTDGEQYF. DNA of the CDR3: TGTGCCAGCAGCTCGACCGATGGGGAGCAGTACTTC.

CDR3 region: CASSTGRMDGELFF. CDR3 nucleotides: TGTGCCAGCAGTACTGGACGTATGGACGGGGAGCTGTTTTTT. The chain is built from TRBV27 and TRBJ2-2, with D hard to call. V was trimmed by 5 bases and J by 7 bases, leaving 14 bases between them. The CDR3 length is 14 residues. The germline gives CDR1 MNHEY, CDR2 SMNVEV (reference sequence).

This clone was seen only a few times. The chain recombines TRBV19 with TRBJ1-5; D is perhaps TRBD1 (5 bases). The CDR3 is made up of 14 amino acids. The V gene lost 0 bases and the J gene lost 7 bases, with 10 bases spanning the gap. Germline V gives CDR1 LNHDA, CDR2 SQIVND (reference sequence). CDR3 nucleotide sequence: TGTGCCAGTAGTATAGACGGGGGGACCCAGCCCCAGCATTTT. Translating it yields CASSIDGGTQPQHF.